One sample yielded the 18 T cell receptor beta chains listed below, sequenced in a study of OX40 agonist ivuxolimab in advanced cancers. Using immunoSEQ multiplex PCR, the repertoire was profiled, and TCRdb retains in-frame clones only, with some absent. Here the sample spans 70,000 to 85,000 clones, roughly 90% being singletons. The source was CD4+ or CD8+ T cells sorted from blood, collected in a trial of the OX40 agonist ivuxolimab. The receptors come from an adult with an advanced solid tumor such as melanoma, head and neck, liver or kidney cancer.

This chain joins TRBV19 and TRBJ2-5; 8 nucleotides line up with TRBD2. This CDR3 contains 15 residues. J gave up 3 bases and V 2 bases, and 5 bases lay outside the gene matches. Germline lookup yields CDR1 LNHDA and CDR2 SQIVND (reference sequence). The CDR3 loop reads CASSILGTRKETQYF. DNA of the CDR3: TGTGCCAGTAGTATATTGGGGACTAGGAAAGAGACCCAGTACTTC.

Only one count was recorded for this clone. V usage is TRBV11-3 and J usage is TRBJ2-3; 10 bases agree with TRBD2. The length of the CDR3 is 15 residues. With V trimmed by 5 bases and J by 1 base, 3 bases remained unmatched. The germline V gene has CDR1 SGHNT and CDR2 YENEEA. The CDR3 is CASSHGLAGTDTQYF. CDR3 bases: TGTGCCAGCAGCCACGGACTAGCGGGCACAGATACGCAGTATTTT.

The chain uses TRBV4-1 and TRBJ1-6; tentative D call: TRBD1 (5 bases). This CDR3 has 16 amino acids. V lost 5 bases and J lost 1, with 12 bases in between. CDR1 is MGHRA, CDR2 YSYEKL, per germline. The CDR3 DNA reads TGCGCCAGCAGCAAAGGGGTTGGGTCCTATAATTCACCCCTCCACTTT. Protein sequence: CASSKGVGSYNSPLHF.

In its sample, this clone was seen once. The gene calls are TRBV29-1 and TRBJ2-7; 7 nucleotides agree with TRBD2. Germline trimming cut 8 bases from V and 3 bases from J; bases unmatched to any gene: 7. CDR1 is SQVTM, CDR2 ANQGSEA, per germline. This CDR3 is built from 12 residues. The CDR3 is CSYNWGGYEQYF. DNA of the CDR3: TGCAGCTATAATTGGGGGGGCTACGAGCAGTACTTC.

This clone was counted a single time. Within the sample, other DNA sequences also encode this same CDR3. V and J are TRBV29-1 and TRBJ1-1; the D is unclear. The V end lost 3 bases, the J end lost 0 bases, and 8 bases lay between the germline ends. CDR1 and CDR2 (germline): SQVTM, ANQGSEA. The CDR3 sequence is 13 residues long. This CDR3 is CSVEGRLNTEAFF. In DNA, the CDR3 is TGCAGCGTTGAGGGCAGACTGAACACTGAAGCTTTCTTT.

The CDR3 sequence is CASRPPPGICTDTQYF. The CDR3 bases are TGTGCCAGCAGGCCTCCCCCGGGAATTTGCACAGATACGCAGTATTTT. The chain is built from TRBV13 and TRBJ2-3, with a possible D match to TRBD2 (5 bases). With 6 bases removed from V and 1 base from J, the gap between germline ends came to 17 bases. Germline-derived CDR1 and CDR2 are PRHDT and FYEKMQ (reference sequence). The CDR3 has 16 amino acids.

The chain couples TRBV27 to TRBJ2-1; possible D gene TRBD2, 6 bases. This CDR3 has 16 amino acids. Trimming removed 2 bases from V and 5 bases from J, with 16 bases in between. CDR1 is MNHEY and CDR2 is SMNVEV in the germline V gene (reference sequence). CDR3 protein: CASSLRSGSFDNEQFF. The DNA of the CDR3 is TGTGCCAGCAGTTTAAGATCCGGGAGTTTCGACAATGAGCAGTTCTTC.

The CDR3 region is CASSPRRGASGRETQYF. CDR3 in DNA: TGTGCCAGCTCACCCCGGCGGGGGGCTAGCGGACGGGAGACCCAGTACTTC. The V call is TRBV18, the J call TRBJ2-5, with 8 bases lining up with TRBD2. The CDR3 has 17 residues. Germline lookup yields CDR1 KGHSH and CDR2 LQKENI. The J segment lost 5 bases and the V segment lost 3 bases, leaving 14 bases of the junction unmatched. The full variable domain, with the rest looked up from reference TRBV18 and TRBJ2-5, is NAGVMQNPRHLVRRRGQEARLRCSPMKGHSHVYWYRQLPEEGLKFMVYLQKENIIDESGMPKERFSAEFPKEGPSILRIQQVVRGDSAAYFCASSPRRGASGRETQYFGPGTRLLVL.

The chain recombines TRBV7-9 with TRBJ2-1; 10 bases agree with TRBD2. This CDR3 is built from 18 residues. Germline CDR1 reads SEHNR; CDR2 reads FQNEAQ (reference sequence). The J segment lost 0 bases and the V segment lost 5 bases, leaving 10 bases of the junction unmatched. Here the CDR3 reads CASSRTGTSESSYNEQFF. The CDR3 DNA reads TGTGCCAGCAGCCGGACCGGGACTAGCGAAAGCTCCTACAATGAGCAGTTCTTC.

This chain links TRBV5-8 with TRBJ1-2; D not certain. The germline V gene encodes CDR1 SGHTS and CDR2 YDEGEE. V lost 4 bases and J lost 4, with 11 bases in between. The CDR3 length is 13 residues. The CDR3 nucleotides read TGTGCCAGCAGCCCCAGTCCTGGCTATGGCTACACCTTC. Translating gives CASSPSPGYGYTF.

About this clone itself: At one end, the junction sequence differs from germline, possibly due to a read error. The genes are TRBV5-4 and TRBJ2-1; D unresolved. Per germline, CDR1 SGHNT and CDR2 YYREEE (reference sequence). The CDR3 runs to 12 residues. CDR3 nucleotides: TGTGCCGGCAGCCCGAGCTACAATGAGCAGTTCTTC. It codes for CAGSPSYNEQFF.

The chain has TRBV7-2 and TRBJ2-2; the match to TRBD2 covers 12 bases. This CDR3 spans 16 amino acids. J lost 6 bases, V lost 5 bases, and 7 bases had no gene match. Looked up from germline, CDR1 is SGHTA and CDR2 is FQGNSA. The DNA of the CDR3 is TGTGCCAGCAGCCACAGACTAGCGGGAGTTTCCGGGGAGCTGTTTTTT. It codes for CASSHRLAGVSGELFF.

The chain couples TRBV28 to TRBJ1-2; 12 bases match TRBD1. The CDR3 has 15 amino acids. Germline V lookup: CDR1 MDHEN, CDR2 SYDVKM. Losses at the gene ends were 6 bases for V and 7 bases for J; bases not matched to a gene: 9. The CDR3 DNA sequence: TGTGCCAGCAGGCCTACCGGGACAGGGGGCGTTGGCTACACCTTC. This codes for CASRPTGTGGVGYTF.

The chain carries TRBV28 and TRBJ2-2; D is unclear. The CDR3 is 12 residues long. CDR1 and CDR2 (germline): MDHEN, SYDVKM. Trimming removed 2 bases at V and 7 bases at J, with 5 bases between. CDR3 nucleotides: TGTGCCAGCAGTTTAAGAATCGGGGAGCTGTTTTTT. Encoded protein: CASSLRIGELFF.

CDR3 nucleotides: TGTGCCAGCAGCCCCGGACAGGGAGGGAATTCACCCCTCCACTTT. This sequence encodes CASSPGQGGNSPLHF. This chain uses TRBV9 with TRBJ1-6; 8 bases line up with TRBD1. This CDR3 has 15 residues. Germline CDR1 SGDLS, CDR2 YYNGEE. J was trimmed by 7 bases and V by 4 bases; bases with no gene match: 7.

V usage is TRBV12-5 and J usage is TRBJ1-3, with a tentative D call TRBD1 (6 bases). Trimming took 1 base from V and 8 from J, leaving 18 bases between them. CDR1 LGHNT and CDR2 FRNRAP come from the germline V gene. This CDR3 has 16 residues. Here the CDR3 DNA reads TGTGCTAGTGGTTTGGGACCGGGGGCCGGGAAAGACACCATATATTTT. Its translation is CASGLGPGAGKDTIYF.

CDR3 region: CASMGRQGGEQYF. The CDR3 coding sequence is TGTGCCAGTATGGGCCGGCAGGGAGGCGAGCAGTACTTC. The V and J genes are TRBV19 and TRBJ2-7; tentatively, D is TRBD2 (6 bases). Germline V CDR1 and CDR2: LNHDA, SQIVND (reference sequence). V was shortened by 7 bases and J by 6 bases, with 16 bases between the two germline ends. The CDR3 length is 13 residues.

This clone was observed a handful of times. This sequence joins TRBV7-6 and TRBJ2-3; 14 bases are a match to TRBD2. Germline V gene sequence: CDR1 SGHVS, CDR2 FNYEAQ. V dropped 2 bases and J dropped 4; count of bases not matched to a gene: 8. CDR3 size: 18 residues. This CDR3 reads CASSLKGGLAGAADTQYF. The CDR3 DNA reads TGTGCCAGCAGCTTAAAGGGGGGACTAGCGGGAGCCGCAGATACGCAGTATTTT.